Listed below are T cell receptor beta chains from one sample, sequenced in a study of T-cell reconstitution after alpha-beta-depleted transplantation in children. TCRdb re-called the PCR reads with MiXCR, one entry per CDR3 protein. The sample holds a few hundred thousand distinct CDR3 sequences, 10% seen once. Sequencing was performed on PBMCs from the stem cell graft donor, taken from the stem cell graft. The receptor source for this set is a human donor who donated a stem cell graft to a child with acute lymphoblastic leukemia. CDR3s include the opening cysteine and the closing phenylalanine or tryptophan. D genes are given only for firm matches.

>TRBV7-2|TRBJ1-2|TRBD1
CASSFGTGGNYGYTF
>TRBV7-9|TRBJ2-3|.
CASSFPQGWAADTQYF
>TRBV28|TRBJ2-5|.
CASTLVSVGETQYF
>TRBV4-3|TRBJ2-3|TRBD1
CASSHPRDRIPAGPRDTQYF
>TRBV20-1|TRBJ2-2|TRBD1
CSAAEGQRNTGELFF
>TRBV27|TRBJ2-5|.
CASSLGPELYPLQETQYF
>TRBV19|TRBJ1-4|.
CASSPKTNFAEKLFF
>TRBV7-2|TRBJ1-6|.
CASSLVGRGSPDSPLHF
>TRBV10-3|TRBJ2-5|.
CAIMVDGEETQYF
>TRBV27|TRBJ2-1|.
CASSFSGLSEQFF
>TRBV27|TRBJ1-5|TRBD1
CASSPRDRMTQPQHF
>TRBV5-1|TRBJ2-5|.
CASSPWETQETQYF
>TRBV4-1|TRBJ2-7|TRBD1
CASSQVLDRVYEQYF
>TRBV20-1|TRBJ2-7|.
CSALWRGRTYEQYF
>TRBV7-2|TRBJ2-2|.
CASSLGGTATGELFF
>TRBV20-1|TRBJ2-7|.
CSASGWSSYEQYF
>TRBV15|TRBJ1-2|.
CATSREVRGFDGYTF
>TRBV4-3|TRBJ1-1|.
CASSQEWGGTEAFF
>TRBV27|TRBJ2-2|.
CASRARANTGELFF
>TRBV7-9|TRBJ2-3|.
CASSLNVPGVNTDTQYF
>TRBV29-1|TRBJ2-1|TRBD2
CSVWGLDNEQFF
>TRBV12-3/TRBV12-4|TRBJ2-1|TRBD2
CASYGLAGRSSYNEQFF
>TRBV19|TRBJ1-5|.
CASSTWGRFNQPQHF
>TRBV12-3/TRBV12-4|TRBJ1-1|.
CASTLTRGPNTEAFF
>TRBV5-1|TRBJ2-4|.
CASSLQPKGGNIQYF
>TRBV10-3|TRBJ2-2|TRBD2
CAISVSSGPRDGELFF
>TRBV27|TRBJ2-1|.
CASSLFGPRIAYNEQFF
>TRBV5-1|TRBJ2-1|.
CASSFQQSSYNEQFF
>TRBV7-2|TRBJ2-3|TRBD2
CASSTYTSGRATDTQYF
>TRBV9|TRBJ2-3|.
CASSVEVRGTDTQYF
>TRBV20-1|TRBJ1-1|TRBD1
CSAREGANTEAFF
>TRBV29-1|TRBJ2-5|TRBD1
CSSGQGRGQETQYF
>TRBV7-7|TRBJ2-1|TRBD2
CASSSTSGTTLSSYNEQFF
>TRBV5-1|TRBJ2-2|.
CASSSLGLTGELFF
>TRBV11-2|TRBJ1-2|TRBD1
CASSQRQGRKIFSYGYTF
>TRBV9|TRBJ2-3|.
CASSVGPSTDTQYF
>TRBV6-2/TRBV6-3|TRBJ1-5|.
CASSYIGKDQPQHF
>TRBV28|TRBJ1-5|.
CASSPTLGTPQHF
>TRBV6-1|TRBJ2-1|.
CASSETSGTPYAEQFF
>TRBV27|TRBJ2-7|TRBD2
CASSYRTSKKAGVSFYEQYF
>TRBV20-1|TRBJ1-1|.
CSARVFTGTRGHTEAFF
>TRBV20-1|TRBJ1-5|TRBD1
CSAMGDRDQPQHF
>TRBV27|TRBJ2-5|.
CASAGTVQETQYF
>TRBV20-1|TRBJ1-1|.
CSAGRLWGGTEAFF
>TRBV20-1|TRBJ2-2|TRBD2
CSARDKTSGNTGELFF
>TRBV9|TRBJ2-1|TRBD2
CASSAGTSGRPWNEQFF
>TRBV5-1|TRBJ2-1|TRBD2
CASSLGTSGIYNEQFF
>TRBV7-8|TRBJ2-1|.
CASSPRRVGGNEQFF
>TRBV5-1|TRBJ2-1|.
CASSDGGGDEQFF
>TRBV10-3|TRBJ1-5|.
CAISEGARIVDNQPQHF
>TRBV7-8|TRBJ2-1|TRBD1
CASSLDSGTGYNEQFF
>TRBV20-1|TRBJ1-1|.
CSARPPSRNTEAFF
>TRBV5-6|TRBJ2-3|TRBD1
CASSSDRASTDTQYF